The 25 T cell receptor beta chains listed next were all sequenced from one sample in a study of shared clonotypes between healthy human individuals. Sequencing used immunoSEQ multiplex PCR; TCRdb keeps in-frame clones, though not all of them. The sample carries 2 million to 3 million clones, roughly 93% recorded once. Sequencing was performed on naive CD4+ T cells from PBMCs. Described subset: CD45RA+ positively selected. Receptor source: a young man in good health. Some clones in this sample may be carry-over from other donors' samples.

CDR3 protein: CASSLGEVAEAFF. The CDR3, as DNA: TGTGCCAGCAGCTTAGGTGAGGTGGCTGAAGCTTTCTTT. The chain has TRBV7-9 and TRBJ1-1; D is ambiguous. Between the trimmed V and J ends, which lost 1 base and 6 bases, there was a span of 9 bases. The CDR3 runs to 13 residues. Per the germline V gene, CDR1 is SEHNR and CDR2 is FQNEAQ (reference sequence).

V gene TRBV5-5 combines with J gene TRBJ1-3; TRBD1 is a possible D gene (6 bases). The V end was cut by 2 bases, the J end by 12 bases, with 18 bases between. The CDR3 has 14 amino acids. Germline V gene sequence: CDR1 SGHKS, CDR2 YYEKEE (reference sequence). The CDR3 is CASSFTGSPALIYF. The CDR3 DNA reads as TGTGCCAGCAGCTTCACAGGGTCTCCGGCCCTCATATATTTT.

The chain employs TRBV5-1 and TRBJ2-5; the D gene could be TRBD1 or TRBD2 (5 bases each). The V and J ends lost 4 bases and 5 bases respectively, with 15 bases between them. CDR1 is SGHRS, CDR2 YFSETQ, per germline. This CDR3 comprises 14 residues. The CDR3 region has the DNA TGCGCCAGCAGCCGCGGGTCCGGGGACGAGACCCAGTACTTC. Translation gives CASSRGSGDETQYF. The complete variable domain, with remaining parts taken from reference TRBV5-1 and TRBJ2-5, reads KAGVTQTPRYLIKTRGQQVTLSCSPISGHRSVSWYQQTPGQGLQFLFEYFSETQRNKGNFPGRFSGRQFSNSRSEMNVSTLELGDSALYLCASSRGSGDETQYFGPGTRLLVL.

This sequence joins TRBV7-2 and TRBJ2-3, with a weak D call TRBD2 (6 bases). Germline-derived CDR1 and CDR2 are SGHTA and FQGNSA. The CDR3 has 16 amino acids. V dropped 0 bases and J dropped 4 bases, with 14 bases sitting between them. As DNA, the CDR3 is TGTGCCAGCAGCTTAGCGCTTGGGCGGGGTGCAGATACGCAGTATTTT. Translated: CASSLALGRGADTQYF.

The CDR3 reads CASSSGGEKLFF. The DNA of the CDR3 is TGTGCCAGCAGTTCTGGGGGTGAAAAACTGTTTTTT. The V gene is TRBV28, the J gene TRBJ1-4, with a weak D call TRBD1 (5 bases). The CDR3 covers 12 residues. Germline V gene sequence: CDR1 MDHEN, CDR2 SYDVKM. V was shortened by 4 bases and J by 7 bases, with 7 bases between the two germline ends.

The chain joins TRBV6-6 to TRBJ2-1; perhaps TRBD2 as D (5 bases). V was pared by 2 bases and J by 0 bases, with 5 bases between. This CDR3 has 14 residues. The germline CDR1 and CDR2 sequences are MNHNY and SVGAGI (reference sequence). The CDR3 spells CASSYTSSYNEQFF. CDR3 bases: TGTGCCAGCAGTTACACTAGCTCCTACAATGAGCAGTTCTTC.

This rearrangement joins TRBV5-3 to TRBJ1-3; maybe TRBD1 (6 bases). TRBV5-3 is an ORF, with its function uncertain. CDR3 length: 15 residues. V lost 7 bases, J lost 0 bases, and 14 bases lay in between. This CDR3 reads CARGKQGCSGNTIYF. CDR3 coding DNA: TGTGCCAGAGGAAAACAGGGCTGCTCTGGAAACACCATATATTTT.

As for this clone: Additional DNA sequences in this sample encode the identical CDR3. This chain connects TRBV9 to TRBJ1-1; D gene ambiguous. Trimming left V 3 bases short and J 1 base short, with 10 bases between. The germline V gene has CDR1 SGDLS and CDR2 YYNGEE. CDR3 size: 14 residues. As DNA, the CDR3 is TGTGCCAGCAGCGGTGGCACAGCGAACACTGAAGCTTTCTTT. It encodes CASSGGTANTEAFF.

This chain links TRBV7-2 with TRBJ2-5; D may be TRBD1 (5 bases). V lost 7 bases and J lost 1, with 10 bases in between. Per germline, CDR1 SGHTA and CDR2 FQGNSA. The CDR3 has 13 residues. CDR3 bases: TGTGCCAGCACCCGACAGCCCCAAGAGACCCAGTACTTC. It translates to CASTRQPQETQYF.

The rearrangement links TRBV6-5 to TRBJ2-7, with D perhaps given as TRBD1 or TRBD2 (5 bases each). The germline V and J ends were trimmed by 6 bases and 4 bases, with 19 bases remaining between them. Looked up from germline, CDR1 is MNHEY and CDR2 is SVGAGI. The CDR3 spans 15 residues. CDR3 bases: TGTGCCAGCAGCAATCAACGGGACGGCAGGTACGAGCAGTACTTC. Encoded protein: CASSNQRDGRYEQYF.

The genes are TRBV5-1 and TRBJ2-5; 8 bases agree with TRBD1. The CDR3 totals 15 residues. V was clipped by 1 base and J by 4 bases; unmatched bases: 6. CDR1 and CDR2 from the germline V gene are SGHRS and YFSETQ. CDR3 in amino acids: CASSLYGRGLETQYF. As DNA, the CDR3 is TGCGCCAGCAGCTTGTATGGCAGGGGGCTAGAGACCCAGTACTTC.

This clone was detected once. The chain recombines TRBV6-6 with TRBJ2-7, with TRBD2 as a possible D gene (5 bases). Germline V gene sequence: CDR1 MNHNY, CDR2 SVGAGI (reference sequence). The V end lost 4 bases, the J end lost 0 bases, and 13 bases lay between the germline ends. The CDR3 sequence is 15 residues long. The CDR3 loop reads CASSSQRTPSYEQYF. DNA for the CDR3: TGTGCCAGCAGTTCCCAACGGACTCCCTCCTACGAGCAGTACTTC.

In the case of this clone: Other DNA sequences within the sample encode an identical CDR3. J is TRBJ1-5 and V is TRBV6-1; the D is unclear. V was cut by 1 base and J by 3 bases, with 7 bases left in between. This CDR3 region has 14 residues. Germline CDR1 and CDR2: MNHNS and SASEGT. This CDR3 reads CASSEGGHNQPQHF. The CDR3 DNA is TGTGCCAGCAGTGAAGGGGGTCACAATCAGCCCCAGCATTTT.

The CDR3 loop is CASSFVRGGTYNEQFF. CDR3 DNA sequence: TGCGCCAGCAGCTTCGTGCGTGGGGGCACCTACAATGAGCAGTTCTTC. The rearrangement joins TRBV5-1 to TRBJ2-1, with D possibly being TRBD1 (6 bases). CDR3 length equals 16 residues. Germline lookup yields CDR1 SGHRS and CDR2 YFSETQ. Deletions cut 2 bases from V and 2 bases from J, with 14 bases between.

V and J are TRBV10-2 and TRBJ1-3; D possibly corresponds to TRBD1 (6 bases). Trimming left V 4 bases short and J 0 bases short, with 10 bases between. Germline-derived CDR1 and CDR2 are WSHSY and SAAADI. This CDR3 is built from 15 residues. CDR3 DNA sequence: TGCGCCAGCAGTGCGAGGGGGGCCTCTGGAAACACCATATATTTT. Protein: CASSARGASGNTIYF.

The chain has TRBV29-1 and TRBJ1-2; no definite D call. The CDR3 has 14 residues. Germline-derived CDR1 and CDR2 are SQVTM and ANQGSEA. With 6 bases removed from V and 7 bases from J, the gap between germline ends came to 21 bases. The CDR3 is CSVSPGFSMGGYTF. In DNA form, the CDR3 reads TGCAGCGTGTCGCCGGGTTTTTCTATGGGTGGCTACACCTTC.

The rearrangement uses TRBV7-6 and TRBJ2-7, with a weak D call TRBD1 (8 bases). This CDR3 is 15 amino acids long. Germline V lookup: CDR1 SGHVS, CDR2 FNYEAQ. Trimming removed 3 bases from V and 3 bases from J, with 15 bases in between. DNA of the CDR3: TGTGCCAGCAGCTTCTACAGGGGGGGTAACTACGAGCAGTACTTC. Protein product: CASSFYRGGNYEQYF.

The chain employs TRBV7-7 and TRBJ2-6, with 12 bases lining up with TRBD1. Germline V lookup: CDR1 SSHAT, CDR2 FNYEAQ (reference sequence). Trimming at V came to 8 bases and at J to 1 base, leaving 3 bases not matched to a gene. The length of the CDR3 is 16 residues. The CDR3 DNA reads as TGTGCCAGCGGGACAGGGGGCGGGTCTGGGGCCAACGTCCTGACTTTC. Translated: CASGTGGGSGANVLTF.

V and J are TRBV6-6 and TRBJ2-5, with a weak D call TRBD1 (6 bases). CDR1 and CDR2 from the germline V gene are MNHNY and SVGAGI (reference sequence). The V end lost 6 bases, the J end lost 0 bases, and 17 bases lay between the germline ends. The CDR3 consists of 16 residues. CDR3 region: CASRGQQAGYQETQYF. The CDR3 DNA is TGTGCCAGCAGAGGACAGCAGGCAGGGTACCAAGAGACCCAGTACTTC.

This sequence joins TRBV9 and TRBJ2-7; possible D gene TRBD2, 5 bases. The germline CDR1 and CDR2 sequences are SGDLS and YYNGEE. This CDR3 spans 15 amino acids. V dropped 0 bases and J dropped 3 bases, with 13 bases sitting between them. CDR3 coding DNA: TGTGCCAGCAGCGTAGGGTCGGGATATAACTACGAGCAGTACTTC. This encodes CASSVGSGYNYEQYF.

J is TRBJ1-2 and V is TRBV28; 10 bases are shared with TRBD1. Unmatched junction bases numbered 4, after V lost 2 bases and J lost 7 bases. CDR3 length: 14 amino acids. The germline V gene encodes CDR1 MDHEN and CDR2 SYDVKM. CDR3 protein: CASSLATGGIGYTF. CDR3 coding DNA: TGTGCCAGCAGTTTAGCGACAGGGGGCATTGGCTACACCTTC.

This chain uses TRBV10-3 with TRBJ2-7; TRBD1 matches 7 bases. Losses at the gene ends were 2 bases for V and 2 bases for J; bases not matched to a gene: 6. Germline V gene sequence: CDR1 ENHRY, CDR2 SYGVKD. The CDR3 length is 15 residues. CDR3 amino acids: CAISEPDRVPYEQYF. The CDR3 region has the DNA TGTGCCATCAGTGAGCCCGACAGGGTCCCCTACGAGCAGTACTTC.

V gene TRBV28 combines with J gene TRBJ2-6, with D uncertain. Trimming removed 2 bases at V and 6 bases at J, with 11 bases between. CDR1 is MDHEN and CDR2 is SYDVKM in the germline V gene. CDR3 length: 15 residues. The CDR3, as DNA: TGTGCCAGCAGTTTAGGGGTTCTGGAGGCCAACGTCCTGACTTTC. It translates to CASSLGVLEANVLTF.

This chain uses TRBV10-1 with TRBJ2-3; 12 bases fit TRBD2. V shed 10 bases, J shed 2 bases, and the junction held 10 bases outside the gene matches. Germline CDR1 reads WNHNN; CDR2 reads SYGVQD (reference sequence). The CDR3 runs 16 residues. CDR3 DNA: TGCGCCACCCAGTTGACTAGCGGGAGACTCACAGATACGCAGTATTTT. Amino acid sequence: CATQLTSGRLTDTQYF.

J is TRBJ1-3 and V is TRBV28, with D possibly TRBD1 on 6 matching bases. The V end lost 3 bases, the J end lost 0 bases, and 15 bases lay between the germline ends. Germline V CDR1 and CDR2: MDHEN, SYDVKM. The CDR3 length is 17 residues. In DNA form, the CDR3 reads TGTGCCAGCAGTTTCCTAGGGGGGAGCGTCTCTGGAAACACCATATATTTT. It translates to CASSFLGGSVSGNTIYF.